This T cell receptor (beta chain) was sequenced in a study of PD-1 blockade in classical Hodgkin lymphoma. With 5 bases clipped from V and 2 bases from J, the junction kept 9 bases outside the gene matches. The CDR3 totals 17 residues. Germline assignment: CDR1 SEHNR and CDR2 FQNEAQ (reference sequence). Every single patient, without exception, relapsed after autologous stem cell transplantation, and brentuximab vedotin exposure varied. Sequencing was performed with immunoSEQ multiplex PCR; in TCRdb, only in-frame clones are kept and a portion is missing. The sample holds roughly 40,000 clones, about nine tenths seen once.

Sample: peripheral blood mononuclear cells (PBMCs), taken at baseline. This clonotype was obtained from a human donor with classical Hodgkin lymphoma. The chain combines TRBV7-9 with TRBJ2-7; 13 nucleotides align to TRBD2. The CDR3: CASSGSGTSGVPYEQYF. In DNA, the CDR3 is TGTGCCAGCAGCGGCTCCGGGACTAGCGGGGTTCCCTACGAGCAGTACTTC.